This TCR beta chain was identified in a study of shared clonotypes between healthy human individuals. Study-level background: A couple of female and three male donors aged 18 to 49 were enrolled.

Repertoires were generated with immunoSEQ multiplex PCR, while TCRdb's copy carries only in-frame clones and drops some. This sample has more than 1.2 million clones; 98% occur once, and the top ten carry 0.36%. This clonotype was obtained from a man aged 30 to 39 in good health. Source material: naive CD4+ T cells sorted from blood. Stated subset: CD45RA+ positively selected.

Here the CDR3 DNA reads TGCGCCAGCAGCTTCCCGCCGGGCCCACCGGTTGAAAAACTGTTTTTT. It codes for CASSFPPGPPVEKLFF. This chain connects TRBV5-1 to TRBJ1-4, with D unresolved. The CDR3 extends over 16 amino acids. V gave up 2 bases and J gave up 7 bases, with 18 bases separating them. Germline V lookup: CDR1 SGHRS, CDR2 YFSETQ.